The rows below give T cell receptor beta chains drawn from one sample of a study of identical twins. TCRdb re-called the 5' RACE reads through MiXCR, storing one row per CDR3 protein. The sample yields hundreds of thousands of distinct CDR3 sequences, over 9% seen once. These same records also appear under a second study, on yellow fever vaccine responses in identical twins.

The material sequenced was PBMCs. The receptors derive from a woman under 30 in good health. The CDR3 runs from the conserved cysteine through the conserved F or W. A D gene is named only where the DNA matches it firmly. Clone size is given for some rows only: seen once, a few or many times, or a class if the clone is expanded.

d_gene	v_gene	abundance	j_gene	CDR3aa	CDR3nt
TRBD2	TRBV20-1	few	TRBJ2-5	CSAPLHSGGAGFQYF	TGCAGTGCTCCACTCCATAGCGGGGGGGCTGGGTTCCAGTACTTC
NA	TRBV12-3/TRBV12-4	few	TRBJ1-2	CASSPSDSYLYGYTF	TGTGCCAGCAGTCCCTCGGACAGTTATCTCTATGGCTACACCTTC
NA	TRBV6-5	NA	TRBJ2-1	CASSYGGWWVWNEQFF	TGTGCCAGCAGTTACGGAGGGTGGTGGGTTTGGAATGAGCAGTTCTTC
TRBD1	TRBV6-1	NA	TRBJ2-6	CASRIDRASSGANVLTF	TGTGCCAGCAGAATCGACAGGGCCAGCTCTGGGGCCAACGTCCTGACTTTC
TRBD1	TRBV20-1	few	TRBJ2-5	CSARSGQGVQETQYF	TGCAGTGCTAGATCGGGACAGGGGGTCCAAGAGACCCAGTACTTC
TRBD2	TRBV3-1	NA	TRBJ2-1	CASADLASGGYNEQFF	TGTGCCAGCGCAGACTTGGCTAGCGGGGGATACAATGAGCAGTTCTTC
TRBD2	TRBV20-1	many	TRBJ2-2	CSARDPGLDTGELFF	TGCAGTGCTAGAGATCCCGGACTAGACACCGGGGAGCTGTTTTTT
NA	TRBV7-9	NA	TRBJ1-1	CASSRKSLNTEAFF	TGTGCCAGCAGCCGGAAGAGCTTGAACACTGAAGCTTTCTTT
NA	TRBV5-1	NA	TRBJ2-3	CASSLERPSTDTQYF	TGCGCCAGCAGCTTGGAGCGCCCCAGCACAGATACGCAGTATTTT
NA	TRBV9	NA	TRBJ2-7	CASSATGLWDEQYF	TGTGCCAGCAGCGCAACAGGGCTGTGGGACGAGCAGTACTTC
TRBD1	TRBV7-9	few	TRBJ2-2	CASTPGGHTGELFF	TGTGCCAGCACTCCAGGGGGACACACCGGGGAGCTGTTTTTT
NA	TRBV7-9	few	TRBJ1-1	CASSPSVQNTEAFF	TGTGCCAGCAGCCCTAGTGTACAGAACACTGAAGCTTTCTTT
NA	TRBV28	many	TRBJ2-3	CASSFGQGGTDTQYF	TGTGCCAGCAGTTTTGGCCAGGGAGGCACAGATACGCAGTATTTT
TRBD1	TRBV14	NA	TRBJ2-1	CASSRTGIIGEQFF	TGTGCCAGCAGCCGGACAGGGATTATCGGTGAGCAGTTCTTC
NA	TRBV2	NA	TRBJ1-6	CASSEARVLNSPLHF	TGTGCCAGCAGTGAAGCGAGGGTCCTAAATTCACCCCTCCACTTT
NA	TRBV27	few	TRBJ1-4	CASRPGREHEKLFF	TGTGCCAGCAGGCCGGGACGAGAGCATGAAAAACTGTTTTTT
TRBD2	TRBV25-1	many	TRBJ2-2	CASSESVAGGPGTGELFF	TGTGCCAGCAGTGAATCAGTAGCGGGGGGGCCCGGCACCGGGGAGCTGTTTTTT
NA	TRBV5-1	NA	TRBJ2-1	CASSPGVLSYNEQFF	TGCGCCAGCAGCCCGGGGGTCCTTTCCTACAATGAGCAGTTCTTC
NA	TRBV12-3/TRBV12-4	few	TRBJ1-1	CASSPISTAMNTEAFF	TGTGCCAGCAGTCCAATCTCGACAGCTATGAACACTGAAGCTTTCTTT
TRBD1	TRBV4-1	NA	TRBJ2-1	CASSQAGQGSYNEQFF	TGCGCCAGCAGCCAAGCGGGACAGGGCTCCTACAATGAGCAGTTCTTC